This T cell receptor (beta chain) was recorded in a study of T cells after posttransplantation cyclophosphamide. Regarding the study as a whole: After PTCy, TRB diversity resembled that of CNI/methotrexate controls. Tissue-infiltrating T cells from skin or gut overlapped little with blood T cells. Donor-recipient repertoire similarity was low at 1-2 months, rising over year one.

Assay: immunoSEQ multiplex PCR; the TCRdb copy retains only in-frame clones and omits some. This sample carries about 36,000 clones, none of them present only once. This clone was picked up many times. The antigen remains unidentified. Peripheral blood was collected from the related graft donor on the marrow donation day. V shed 2 bases and J 4 bases; nucleotides not matched to a gene: 1. This CDR3 is built from 13 residues. Germline loops: CDR1 MNHEY, CDR2 SVGAGI. The sequenced material came from PBMCs. This chain joins TRBV6-5 and TRBJ1-1; 7 nucleotides align to TRBD1. The sequence was obtained from a girl under 18 in good health, CMV-negative, and a related stem cell transplant donor. The CDR3 DNA is TGTGCCAGCAGTTACGACAGGGTCACTGAAGCTTTCTTT. The encoded protein is CASSYDRVTEAFF.